What follows is one T cell receptor beta chain and its context. Sequencing was performed with immunoSEQ multiplex PCR; in TCRdb, only in-frame clones are kept and a portion is missing. The repertoire includes some 480,000 clones, around 90% of them detected once, and around 13% sits in the top ten. The data originate from a study of Ad26.COV2.S vaccination and SARS-CoV-2 variants. Treatment of the sample: about 20 received Ad26.COV2.S at low or high dose, single or two shots; about 5 received placebo; per-sample allocation not given. The investigators took samples on day 63 after the first vaccine or placebo injection. This CDR3 has 17 residues. The germline V gene encodes CDR1 LGHNA and CDR2 YNFKEQ. With 1 base clipped from V and 9 bases from J, the junction kept 10 bases outside the gene matches.

This TCR was sampled from a person aged 18 to 65 who received the Ad26.COV2.S COVID-19 vaccine or a placebo. Sample: peripheral blood, taken in a trial of Ad26.COV2.S vaccine versus placebo. This chain links TRBV4-2 with TRBJ2-1; TRBD2 matches 12 bases. The CDR3 loop reads CASSQGVFLAGGGEQFF. In nucleotides, the CDR3 is TGTGCCAGCAGCCAAGGGGTTTTCCTAGCGGGAGGGGGTGAGCAGTTCTTC.